The clone carrying this T cell receptor (beta chain) was detected a few times. The same CDR3 arises from other DNA sequences in this sample as well. The data stem from a study of blood T cell repertoires in COVID-19. Study context: Samples of COVID-19 (acute and convalescent) were obtained from the United States, Italy and Spain.

Methods used by the authors: Estimates of nucleated cell counts were drawn from the amplification of reference gene primers. Only in-frame clones appear in the TCRdb table, and some are missing; sequencing was by immunoSEQ multiplex PCR. V, J and clone size are taken as reported in that table, and D and trimming were inferred from the DNA itself. The sample carries about 110,000 clones, 85% recorded once. The CDR3 contains 15 residues. From germline, CDR1 is MNHEY and CDR2 SVGEGT. The junction had 2 bases not matched to a gene; V was cut back by 6 bases and J by 2 bases. The TCR was taken from a human donor in a cohort sampled during active COVID-19. Source material: peripheral blood. V gene TRBV6-2 or TRBV6-3 combines with J gene TRBJ2-1, with 12 nucleotides matching TRBD2. CDR3 sequence: CASSLAGGPYNEQFF. CDR3 in DNA: TGTGCCAGCAGCCTAGCGGGGGGGCCCTACAATGAGCAGTTCTTC.